The entry that follows covers one T cell receptor beta chain sequence. What antigen it recognizes has not been identified. There are no base qualities to consult, and no much larger clone falls within one base. Preparation of the library involved the immunoSEQ multiplex PCR assay. For the multiplex PCR, a mixture combining 60 forward primers for TCR Vbeta segments and 13 reverse primers for TCR Jbeta segments was used. Amplification of the CDR3 region of rearranged TCR beta genes was performed with a multiplex PCR assay on genomic DNA. Amplified TCR beta libraries were sequenced as 87-base-pair reads on the Illumina HiSeq System. For the original study's pipeline: In a later analysis, tens of millions of unique TCR beta chains were counted across the roughly 670 repertoires, and roughly 10 million of these chains were shared by at least two donors. To remove PCR and sequencing errors, raw reads were error-corrected and collapsed into unique sequences using a nearest-neighbor algorithm that merged closely related sequences. To assign V, D and J gene segments, CDR3 sequences were aligned to IMGT reference sequences. Each retained sequence needed at least a six-nucleotide match to both a V gene segment and a J gene segment. Rearrangements were called productive when the CDR3 lacked stop codons and stayed in frame with V and J; all others were non-productive. Following IMGT convention, CDR3 was defined as the stretch from the second conserved V-encoded cysteine up to the conserved J-encoded phenylalanine. The earlier analysis of about 590 of the donors excluded sequences that lacked an unambiguous match to a single V gene segment. An earlier analysis of about 590 of the donors classified V segments as functional when productive rearrangements were above 56.7% and as segregating when the standard deviation between donors was above 5%. A statistical classification framework was built to diagnose cytomegalovirus status from the catalog of TCR beta chain sequences. In a later analysis, V and J genes were assigned by comparing TCR nucleotide sequences against IMGT/GENE-DB human TR gene sequences. A later analysis assigned CDR3 sequences and most-parsimonious VDJ recombination scenarios with the TCRdist pipeline. A later analysis defined each TCR beta chain by its CDR3 amino acid sequence plus V-gene family, and excluded reads lacking a unique V-gene family. A later analysis removed 550 to 700 highly shared, low-generation-probability nucleotide sequences to deal with suspected cross-contamination and a sequencing artifact. In a later analysis, a clonal expansion index for each public chain was calculated from normalized within-repertoire ranks of inferred template counts. In a later analysis, generation probabilities were computed using a VDJ recombination model fitted to out-of-frame rearrangements, and the results were checked against IGoR. A later analysis scored TCR-TCR, TCR-HLA and TCR-CMV co-occurrence with hypergeometric tests, applying a repertoire-size bias correction to TCR pairs. To estimate false discovery rates, a later analysis permuted the HLA or CMV assignments 20 times. In a later analysis, co-occurring TCRs were grouped using DBSCAN, with TCRdist sequence similarity added in when clustering inside HLA-allele-positive subsets. Co-occurrence clustering excluded repertoires with fewer than 30,000 or more than 120,000 public chains, plus five with anomalous nucleotide sharing. The table comes from immuneACCESS by way of TCRdb, which keeps in-frame sequences with V and J called. Part of the clones is missing from these tables; in studies checked, under half for an unresolved V gene and the rest for unknown reasons. That table furnishes V, J and clone size, whereas the DNA furnished D and trimming. This sample has 100,000 to 150,000 clones in its table, and roughly 75% of those were observed once. Jointly, the top ten make up approximately 11% of the sample.

This sample stems from a study of cytomegalovirus exposure and HLA in healthy donors (dated by TCRdb to between 2016 and 2019). In the study overall: In an earlier analysis of 550 to 750 of the donors, 250 to 350 Gb of sequence data and about 110 million unique TCR beta sequences from about 179 million T cells were reported. Approximately 300 gigabases of sequencing data and around 80 million unique TCR sequences made up an early release that covered fewer than 650 HLA-typed donors. Of the roughly 400 genotyped donors, 81% fell in the genetic ancestry cluster associated with self-reported Caucasian donors. The study was designed to test whether signatures of past pathogen exposure could be identified by cataloging public T cell receptors. The T cell repertoires of several hundred subjects were profiled by immunosequencing and related to cytomegalovirus serostatus. Besides the first cohort of approximately 670 subjects, a separate validation cohort made up of around 120 different subjects was used. High-throughput TCR immunosequencing, statistical association of individual TCRs with disease status, and machine learning were combined to predict cytomegalovirus infection status. A later analysis re-analyzed previously published TCR beta repertoires from 666 donors and added high-resolution HLA genotyping to study TCR occurrence patterns. In the later analysis, no new phenotypic data were used to find candidate immune exposures; instead, reliance was placed on TCR beta sequences and their occurrence across donors. An earlier analysis of some 500 of the donors applied high-throughput TCR beta sequencing to assess whether each TCR beta V gene segment acted as functional or pseudogenic. Donor age, sex, ethnicity and CMV serostatus were compiled alongside the repertoire data. In a later genetic analysis, genome-wide SNP genotypes for about 55% of the roughly 700 donors were used, and that subset was treated as a discovery cohort. All discovery cohort repertoires had been generated on a single sequencing platform. HLA typing included class I and class II loci at four-digit resolution. The number of typed donors differed by locus: 629-630 for A, B, C, DRB1 and DQB1; approximately 530 for DQA1; 606 for DPA1; and about 450 for DPB1. Four or five DR-DQ haplotypes were treated as single units for association and clustering because of strong linkage in the cohort. Across approximately 400 genotyped donors of the cohort, an average of about 240,000 unique TCR beta nucleotide sequences per donor were sequenced, and roughly a sixth of those sequences were non-productive.

In total, 600 or so healthy bone marrow donors made up the cohort. Cohort members were all nominally healthy when sampled, although unrecorded immune exposures were likely present. The donor tested CMV seropositive, placing the donor among the approximately 310 seropositive members of the cohort. Every donor gave a peripheral blood sample, and the peripheral blood mononuclear cells from that sample were used for TCR beta sequencing. Genomic DNA extraction from the blood cell samples was performed with the Qiagen DNeasy Blood Extraction Kit. The paper as a whole reports these results and caveats: In a later analysis, HLA-associated TCR beta chains showed more clonal expansion and lower generation probabilities than non-associated chains that were equally common. When HLA alleles, especially DR and DQ, strongly co-occurred, attributing TCR associations to individual alleles was difficult. HLA typing was unavailable for some donors at each locus, so association tests used only the typed subset. Most TCR sequences were seen in very few donors, while some public TCRs were found in many individuals. Three of the identified cytomegalovirus-associated TCR beta chains were confirmed in vitro to be specific for cytomegalovirus antigens. Specific HLA alleles were associated with about 17,000 TCR beta sequences at a false discovery rate of 0.05 in a later analysis. The earlier analysis of 587 of the donors excluded about 16 rarely observed V segments, including chromosome 9 orphons, because counts were too low. Several of the top co-occurrence clusters appeared to be linked to parvovirus B19, influenza, CMV and Epstein-Barr virus, according to a later analysis. CMV serostatus was the only immune exposure information available for the cohort. This cohort had only TCR beta chains sequenced, and the lack of alpha or paired-chain data limited which features could be detected. A later analysis found that most CMV-associated TCR beta chains appeared HLA-restricted, with HLA associations seemingly driven largely by CMV exposure. V-gene and J-gene trimming of TCR beta chains was associated with a missense DCLRE1C variant in a later genetic analysis, and the association was replicated in an independent cohort. It was suggested by the authors that the approach could potentially be generalized to other disease states and immunological phenotypes. The study listed 170 or so TCR beta chains as associated with cytomegalovirus. Broadly in line with IMGT annotations, most TCR beta V segments showed up in productive rearrangements about 90% or about 30% of the time in an earlier analysis of around 550 of the donors. The classifier was reported to diagnose cytomegalovirus status with high specificity and sensitivity in both the original cohort and the validation cohort. In a later analysis, the rate of TCR association differed among HLA loci, with DRB1 alleles having the most associated TCRs and HLA-C alleles having the fewest. Roughly uniform sequencing depth across donors was assumed in presence/absence analyses, although this assumption may not hold. Correlated functional status among segregating V segments might reflect linkage disequilibrium, but an unknown experimental factor could not be ruled out. A further reported finding was that TCR beta sequences accurately predicted the HLA-A and HLA-B alleles for most subjects in the first cohort. The sequencing pipeline was judged likely to have produced a cluster of highly shared sequence variants as a technical artifact. Compared with the roughly 670-donor mean, donors in an Asian-associated ancestry cluster had fewer N-insertions in productive TCRs, according to a later genetic analysis.

The receptor was derived from a man aged 25-45 years in good health and CMV-seropositive. Sequencing was done on a sample of PBMCs.

The nucleotides are TGTGCCAGCAGCCCCCACAGGGGGCGGTTACAAGAGCAGTACTTC. This encodes CASSPHRGRLQEQYF. The sequence links TRBV9 to TRBJ2-7; 9 central bases correspond to TRBD1. The junction shows trimming of 4 bases on V and 7 bases on J, and the gene matches do not reach 12 bases of it. CDR1 and CDR2 are read off the germline V gene as SGDLS and YYNGEE. Reading from cysteine to phenylalanine, the CDR3 counts 15 amino acids. Only the CDR3 part of the read is kept: 45 bases, read in frame from the first base.